These 23 T cell receptor beta chains share one sample of origin, sequenced in a study of blood T cell repertoires in COVID-19. Profiling relied on immunoSEQ multiplex PCR, and the TCRdb table lists in-frame clones only, not all of them. The sample records around 260,000 clones, about 85% being singletons. Specimen: peripheral blood. The receptors originated from a human donor with COVID-19, enrolled during active disease. The donor label of this sample is uncertain.

The chain has TRBV30 and TRBJ1-4, with D uncertain. The CDR3 loop spans 16 amino acids. The V and J ends lost 0 bases and 0 bases respectively, with 11 bases between them. CDR1 and CDR2 from the germline V gene are GTSNPN and SVGIG (reference sequence). The CDR3 spells CAWSVVPVATNEKLFF. The DNA for the CDR3 is TGTGCCTGGAGTGTTGTCCCGGTGGCAACTAATGAAAAACTGTTTTTT.

The chain is built from TRBV19 and TRBJ1-1; TRBD1 matches at 8 bases. Germline loops: CDR1 LNHDA, CDR2 SQIVND (reference sequence). The CDR3 sequence is 15 residues long. With 4 bases clipped from V and 4 bases from J, the junction kept 8 bases outside the gene matches. CDR3 sequence reads: CASSSQGARLTEAFF. The DNA of the CDR3 is TGTGCCAGTAGTAGTCAGGGGGCGCGTCTCACTGAAGCTTTCTTT.

The chain uses TRBV3-1 (or the pseudogene TRBV3-2) and TRBJ1-3, with D perhaps matching TRBD1 (5 bases). The CDR3 spans 16 residues. Germline V gene sequence: CDR1 LGHDT, CDR2 YNNKEL (reference sequence). V lost 1 base and J lost 1, with 11 bases in between. In DNA form, the CDR3 reads TGTGCCAGCAGCCAAGTCGTCAGGGCGTCTGGAAACACCATATATTTT. It codes for CASSQVVRASGNTIYF.

J is TRBJ1-2 and V is TRBV19, with TRBD1 as a possible D gene (6 bases). The CDR3 length is 14 residues. The V end was cut by 11 bases, the J end by 4 bases, with 20 bases between. Germline V gives CDR1 LNHDA, CDR2 SQIVND (reference sequence). The CDR3 reads CAVRRAGAPYGYTF. CDR3 DNA sequence: TGTGCCGTCCGGCGGGCAGGGGCCCCCTATGGCTACACCTTC.

This rearrangement joins TRBV6-6 to TRBJ1-1, with a possible D match to TRBD1 (6 bases). The ends were cut back, 2 bases at V and 4 bases at J, with 8 bases in the middle. The CDR3 runs 13 residues. CDR1 MNHNY and CDR2 SVGAGI come from the germline V gene (reference sequence). CDR3: CASSYGGATEAFF. The DNA of the CDR3 is TGTGCCAGCAGTTACGGGGGGGCCACTGAAGCTTTCTTT.

This clone has only a few counts. The chain joins TRBV9 to TRBJ2-5, with a weak D call TRBD2 (5 bases). Germline CDR1 is SGDLS and CDR2 is YYNGEE. The CDR3 spans 13 residues. Trimming took off 3 bases at V and 1 base at J, with 7 bases between the two ends. CDR3 amino acids: CASSDSVQETQYF. The CDR3 coding sequence is TGTGCCAGCAGCGATAGCGTCCAAGAGACCCAGTACTTC.

The chain employs TRBV7-3 and TRBJ2-5; TRBD1 agrees at 7 bases. The CDR3 spans 13 residues. The junction had 1 base not matched to a gene; V was cut back by 5 bases and J by 1 base. Germline V lookup: CDR1 SGHTA, CDR2 FQGTGA. The CDR3 region has the DNA TGTGCCAGCAGCCGGGACAGCCAAGAGACCCAGTACTTC. This encodes CASSRDSQETQYF.

The J gene is TRBJ1-1, the V gene TRBV6-5; TRBD1 matches 9 bases. V shed 2 bases, J shed 2 bases, and the junction held 6 bases outside the gene matches. Looked up from germline, CDR1 is MNHEY and CDR2 is SVGAGI. The CDR3 spans 16 residues. The CDR3 loop is CASSYLGTGKNTEAFF. The CDR3, as DNA: TGTGCCAGCAGTTACCTCGGGACAGGGAAAAACACTGAAGCTTTCTTT.

This rearrangement joins TRBV9 to TRBJ2-7; TRBD1 matches 8 bases. Per the germline V gene, CDR1 is SGDLS and CDR2 is YYNGEE. This CDR3 region has 15 residues. J gave up 4 bases and V 4 bases, and 10 bases lay outside the gene matches. CDR3 in DNA: TGTGCCAGCAGCTTCGAGGGGACAGGTCTTTACGAGCAGTACTTC. This translates into CASSFEGTGLYEQYF.

This chain joins TRBV24-1 and TRBJ1-2; 7 positions match TRBD1. The CDR3 has 15 amino acids. Germline trimming cut 3 bases from V and 6 bases from J; bases unmatched to any gene: 9. CDR1 and CDR2 from the germline V gene are KGHDR and SFDVKD. The CDR3 nucleotides read TGTGCCACCAGTGATCAGGGGGATAGGGTAAATGGCTACACCTTC. This codes for CATSDQGDRVNGYTF.

The chain couples TRBV19 to TRBJ2-5; 7 nucleotides agree with TRBD1. Trimming at V came to 5 bases and at J to 0 bases, leaving 9 bases not matched to a gene. CDR3 length equals 16 residues. The germline V gene encodes CDR1 LNHDA and CDR2 SQIVND (reference sequence). The CDR3 region is CASSAPGQPYQETQYF. In DNA form, the CDR3 reads TGTGCCAGTAGTGCCCCGGGACAGCCCTACCAAGAGACCCAGTACTTC.

This chain connects TRBV7-2 to TRBJ2-2; 12 bases fit TRBD2. With V trimmed by 5 bases and J by 7 bases, 8 bases remained unmatched. The V gene's germline CDR1 is SGHTA and CDR2 FQGNSA. This CDR3 has 16 amino acids. CDR3 sequence reads: CASSPSGRAGSGELFF. The DNA for the CDR3 is TGTGCCAGCAGCCCTAGCGGGAGGGCGGGGAGCGGGGAGCTGTTTTTT. Complete variable domain (other parts from reference TRBV7-2 and TRBJ2-2): GAGVSQSPSNKVTEKGKDVELRCDPISGHTALYWYRQSLGQGLEFLIYFQGNSAPDKSGLPSDRFSAERTGGSVSTLTIQRTQQEDSAVYLCASSPSGRAGSGELFFGEGSRLTVL.

V and J are TRBV7-8 and TRBJ1-1, with TRBD1 identical over 8 bases. The CDR3 is 17 amino acids. Germline CDR1 is SGHVS and CDR2 is FQNEAQ. The V gene end was trimmed by 6 bases and the J gene end by 4 bases; junction bases not matched to a gene: 16. CDR3 coding DNA: TGTGCCAGCAGGGTGGGACAGGCGGCCTGGGAAGGCACTGAAGCTTTCTTT. Protein: CASRVGQAAWEGTEAFF. Full variable domain (missing parts from reference TRBV7-8 and TRBJ1-1): GAGVSQSPRYKVAKRGQDVALRCDPISGHVSLFWYQQALGQGPEFLTYFQNEAQLDKSGLPSDRFFAERPEGSVSTLKIQRTQQEDSAVYLCASRVGQAAWEGTEAFFGQGTRLTVV.

The chain is built from TRBV30 and TRBJ1-3; a possible D gene is TRBD1 (5 bases). V dropped 3 bases and J dropped 0 bases, with 15 bases sitting between them. This CDR3 comprises 16 residues. Looked up from germline, CDR1 is GTSNPN and CDR2 is SVGIG (reference sequence). The CDR3, as DNA: TGTGCCTGGAGCCGAGACAGAACGACCTCTGGAAACACCATATATTTT. Amino acids: CAWSRDRTTSGNTIYF.

This clone appeared once. This CDR3 is CASSFALSSYEQYF. The CDR3 DNA sequence: TGTGCCAGCAGCTTCGCCCTGAGCTCCTACGAGCAGTACTTC. J is TRBJ2-7 and V is TRBV7-2; D unclear. This CDR3 has 14 residues. In germline, CDR1 is SGHTA, CDR2 FQGNSA. The V and J ends lost 3 bases and 0 bases respectively, with 9 bases between them.

CDR3 DNA sequence: TGTGCCAGCAGTGAAGCGTCAGGGACAGGGGCAGATACGCAGTATTTT. It yields the protein CASSEASGTGADTQYF. This chain uses TRBV2 with TRBJ2-3; 10 nucleotides align to TRBD1. The CDR3 spans 16 residues. Trimming removed 0 bases from V and 4 bases from J; junction bases left unmatched: 4. Germline V gene lookup returns CDR1 SNHLY and CDR2 FYNNEI.

This clone was observed once. The chain is built from TRBV11-2 and TRBJ2-3, with TRBD1 matching over 10 bases. CDR3 size: 14 residues. Germline trimming cut 5 bases from V and 6 bases from J; bases unmatched to any gene: 5. The germline gives CDR1 SGHAT, CDR2 FQNNGV. Here the CDR3 DNA reads TGTGCCAGCAGCGATGGGACAGGGGTCGATACGCAGTATTTT. It yields the protein CASSDGTGVDTQYF.

The V gene is TRBV28, the J gene TRBJ1-2, with 8 nucleotides matching TRBD1. This CDR3 spans 15 amino acids. Germline V gene sequence: CDR1 MDHEN, CDR2 SYDVKM. Germline trimming cut 8 bases from V and 2 bases from J; bases unmatched to any gene: 10. The CDR3 bases are TGTGCCAGCGTTGGGGCAGGGGGCACAAACTATGGCTACACCTTC. This gives the protein CASVGAGGTNYGYTF.

This clone was observed many times. This chain connects TRBV7-8 to TRBJ1-1; D is possibly TRBD1 (5 bases). V was clipped by 6 bases and J by 4 bases, with 9 bases between them. The germline V gene encodes CDR1 SGHVS and CDR2 FQNEAQ. This CDR3 is 12 amino acids long. The CDR3 nucleotides read TGTGCCAGCAGTTCGGGGGTCACTGAAGCTTTCTTT. Amino acid sequence: CASSSGVTEAFF. The variable domain in full, completed from reference TRBV7-8 and TRBJ1-1, reads GAGVSQSPRYKVAKRGQDVALRCDPISGHVSLFWYQQALGQGPEFLTYFQNEAQLDKSGLPSDRFFAERPEGSVSTLKIQRTQQEDSAVYLCASSSGVTEAFFGQGTRLTVV.

With respect to this clone: One end of the junction varies from germline; a read error may be responsible. The chain combines TRBV9 with TRBJ1-5; 11 positions agree with TRBD1. Germline V gene lookup returns CDR1 SGDLS and CDR2 YYNGEE. The CDR3 is made up of 16 amino acids. CDR3 sequence (DNA): TGTGCCGGCAGCCCTGACGGGACAGGGGGGGATCAGCCCCAGCATTTT. Translating it yields CAGSPDGTGGDQPQHF.

The chain has TRBV5-1 and TRBJ2-5, with 7 bases fitting TRBD1. The germline gives CDR1 SGHRS, CDR2 YFSETQ. The CDR3 covers 15 residues. J was trimmed by 0 bases and V by 1 base; bases with no gene match: 3. The CDR3 bases are TGCGCCAGCAGCTTGATGGGACAGAACCAAGAGACCCAGTACTTC. It codes for CASSLMGQNQETQYF.

The rearrangement joins TRBV5-1 to TRBJ1-6; no reliable D call. With 4 bases removed from V and 1 base from J, the gap between germline ends came to 9 bases. This CDR3 region has 15 residues. CDR1 is SGHRS, CDR2 YFSETQ, per germline. The CDR3 DNA follows: TGCGCCAGCAGCCCCCTCGGGTCCTATAATTCACCCCTCCACTTT. Its translation: CASSPLGSYNSPLHF.

The chain couples TRBV9 to TRBJ1-6; no definite D call. The CDR3 is made up of 15 amino acids. CDR1 and CDR2 (germline): SGDLS, YYNGEE. Trimming shortened V by 0 bases and J by 8 bases, and 12 bases separated the two germline ends. This chain's CDR3 is CASSVGGYSDSPLHF. DNA of the CDR3: TGTGCCAGCAGCGTAGGCGGTTACTCGGATTCACCCCTCCACTTT.